This T cell receptor (beta chain) emerged from a study of T-cell memory formation after mild COVID-19. The sample holds a few counts of this clonotype. Its target is unknown. The CDR3 spans 14 residues. The germline V gene encodes CDR1 DFQATT and CDR2 SNEGSKA (reference sequence). Trimming at V came to 6 bases and at J to 9 bases, leaving 13 bases not matched to a gene. UMIs and sample barcodes were carried by the TCR alpha and TCR beta cDNA libraries that 5'RACE produced using constant-segment primers. MiXCR, applied by TCRdb to the 5' RACE reads, yields one record per CDR3 protein. This sample has under 450,000 distinct CDR3 sequences, with more than 20% found just once. General study results and limits: Clones which contracted sat mainly in CM and EM if CD4+, and in EMRA if CD8+.

The receptor was isolated from an adult woman who had mild COVID-19 (a few samples of this study predate the infection). Cell type and time point are not known. The chain is built from TRBV20-1 and TRBJ2-1; 8 nucleotides agree with TRBD2. The sample taken for sequencing was PBMCs or a T cell subset sorted from them (not recorded which). CDR3 loop: CSAPGGGRNTEQFF. CDR3 nucleotide sequence: TGCAGTGCCCCGGGGGGGGGCCGTAATACTGAGCAGTTCTTC.